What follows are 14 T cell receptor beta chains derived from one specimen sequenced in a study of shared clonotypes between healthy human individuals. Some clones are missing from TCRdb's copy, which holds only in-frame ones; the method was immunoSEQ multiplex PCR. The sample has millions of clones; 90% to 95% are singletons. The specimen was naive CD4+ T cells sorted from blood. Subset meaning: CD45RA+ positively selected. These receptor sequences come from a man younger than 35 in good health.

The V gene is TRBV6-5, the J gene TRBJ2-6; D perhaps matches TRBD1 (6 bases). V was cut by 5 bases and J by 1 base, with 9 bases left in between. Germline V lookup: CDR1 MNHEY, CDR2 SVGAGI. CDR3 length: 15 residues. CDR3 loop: CASSLTGSGANVLTF. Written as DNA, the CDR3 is TGTGCCAGCAGTCTGACAGGATCTGGGGCCAACGTCCTGACTTTC.

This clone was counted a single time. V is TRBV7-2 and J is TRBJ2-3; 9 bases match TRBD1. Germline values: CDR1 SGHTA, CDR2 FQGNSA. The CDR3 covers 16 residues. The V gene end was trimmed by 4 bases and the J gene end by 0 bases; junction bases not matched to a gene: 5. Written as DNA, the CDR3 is TGTGCCAGCAGCTCTCGGACAGGGGTGAGCACAGATACGCAGTATTTT. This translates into CASSSRTGVSTDTQYF. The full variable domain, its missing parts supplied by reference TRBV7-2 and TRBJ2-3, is GAGVSQSPSNKVTEKGKDVELRCDPISGHTALYWYRQSLGQGLEFLIYFQGNSAPDKSGLPSDRFSAERTGGSVSTLTIQRTQQEDSAVYLCASSSRTGVSTDTQYFGPGTRLTVL.

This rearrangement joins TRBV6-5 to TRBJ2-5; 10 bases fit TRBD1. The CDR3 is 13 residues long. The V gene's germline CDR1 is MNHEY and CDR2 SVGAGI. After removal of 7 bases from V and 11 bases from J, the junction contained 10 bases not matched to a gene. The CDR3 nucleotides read TGTGCCAGCACCCCGGGACAGGGGCGTGAGCAGTACTTC. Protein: CASTPGQGREQYF.

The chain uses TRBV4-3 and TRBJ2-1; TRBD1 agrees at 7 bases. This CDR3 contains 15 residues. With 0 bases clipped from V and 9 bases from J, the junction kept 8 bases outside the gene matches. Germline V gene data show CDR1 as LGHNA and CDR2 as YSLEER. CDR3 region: CASSQEGTGAGEQFF. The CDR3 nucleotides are TGCGCCAGCAGCCAAGAAGGAACAGGGGCGGGTGAGCAGTTCTTC.

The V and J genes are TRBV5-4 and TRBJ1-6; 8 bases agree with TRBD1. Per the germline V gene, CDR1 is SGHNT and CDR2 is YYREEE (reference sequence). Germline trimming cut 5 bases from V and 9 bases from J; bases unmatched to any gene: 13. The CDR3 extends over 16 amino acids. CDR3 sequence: CASSEYGQGWTSPLHF. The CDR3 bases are TGTGCCAGCAGTGAATATGGACAGGGATGGACTTCACCCCTCCACTTT.

CDR3 residues: CASSLFRETGELFF. Written as DNA, the CDR3 is TGCGCCAGCAGCTTGTTCCGGGAGACCGGGGAGCTGTTTTTT. V usage is TRBV5-1 and J usage is TRBJ2-2, with a tentative D call TRBD2 (6 bases). The germline V and J ends were trimmed by 1 base and 5 bases, with 9 bases remaining between them. This CDR3 is built from 14 residues. Germline V gene data show CDR1 as SGHRS and CDR2 as YFSETQ.

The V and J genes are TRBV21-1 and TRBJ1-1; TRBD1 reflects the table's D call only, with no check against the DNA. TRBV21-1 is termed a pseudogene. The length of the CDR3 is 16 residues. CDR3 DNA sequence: TGTGCCAGCAGCAAAAAAAAGGGGGAGAGGAACACTGAAGCTTTCTTT. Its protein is CASSKKKGERNTEAFF.

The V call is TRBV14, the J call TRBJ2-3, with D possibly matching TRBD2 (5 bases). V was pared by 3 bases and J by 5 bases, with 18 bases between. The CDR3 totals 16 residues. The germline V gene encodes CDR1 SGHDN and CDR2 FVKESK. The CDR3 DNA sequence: TGTGCCAGCAGCCAGCAACTAGTGCTCTTTCAAGATACGCAGTATTTT. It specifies CASSQQLVLFQDTQYF.

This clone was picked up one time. The chain's CDR3 is CASWGRSYEQYF. The CDR3 coding sequence is TGTGCCAGCTGGGGCAGGTCCTACGAGCAGTACTTC. V is TRBV6-1 and J is TRBJ2-7; a weak D match, TRBD1 (5 bases). Per the germline V gene, CDR1 is MNHNS and CDR2 is SASEGT. The CDR3 is made up of 12 amino acids. The V gene lost 8 bases and the J gene lost 1 base, with 9 bases spanning the gap.

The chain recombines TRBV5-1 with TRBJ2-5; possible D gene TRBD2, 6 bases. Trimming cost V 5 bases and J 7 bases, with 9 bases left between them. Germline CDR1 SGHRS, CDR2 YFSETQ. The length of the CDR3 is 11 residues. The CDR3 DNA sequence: TGCGCCAGCAGAAGGGAGGTGACCCAGTACTTC. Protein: CASRREVTQYF.

DNA for the CDR3: TGTGCCAGCAGTTTCTCCAGGGCGAGCTCCTACGAGCAGTACTTC. Translating it yields CASSFSRASSYEQYF. J is TRBJ2-7 and V is TRBV28, with D perhaps matching TRBD1 (5 bases). The V end lost 3 bases, the J end lost 0 bases, and 12 bases lay between the germline ends. The germline gives CDR1 MDHEN, CDR2 SYDVKM. The CDR3 has 15 residues.

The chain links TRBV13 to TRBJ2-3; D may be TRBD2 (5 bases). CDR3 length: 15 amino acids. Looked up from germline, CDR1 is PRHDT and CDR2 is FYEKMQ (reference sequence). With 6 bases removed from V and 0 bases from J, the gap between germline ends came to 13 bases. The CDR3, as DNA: TGTGCCAGCAGAACCCTCGGGGTTAGCACAGATACGCAGTATTTT. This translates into CASRTLGVSTDTQYF.

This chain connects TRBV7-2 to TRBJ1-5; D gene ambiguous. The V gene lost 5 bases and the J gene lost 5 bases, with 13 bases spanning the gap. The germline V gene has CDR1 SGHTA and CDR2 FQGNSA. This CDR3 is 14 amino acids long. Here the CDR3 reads CASSPGSAYQPQHF. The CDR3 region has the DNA TGTGCCAGCAGCCCAGGATCTGCGTATCAGCCCCAGCATTTT.

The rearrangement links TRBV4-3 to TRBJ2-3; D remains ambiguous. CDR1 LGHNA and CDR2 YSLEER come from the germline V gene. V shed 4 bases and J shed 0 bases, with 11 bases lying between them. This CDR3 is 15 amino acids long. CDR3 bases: TGCGCCAGCAGCCCCACGGACCGCAGCACAGATACGCAGTATTTT. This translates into CASSPTDRSTDTQYF.